Sequencing of this T cell receptor beta chain was carried out in a study of T-cell memory formation after mild COVID-19. Study conclusions and caveats: Clones that shrank (day 15 to 85) were balanced CD4/CD8, whereas later expanders leaned CD4+.

One entry per CDR3 protein results from TCRdb running MiXCR on the 5' RACE reads. The table shows 350,000 to 400,000 distinct CDR3 sequences, with under 25% occurring only once. With respect to this clonotype: Its antigen is undetermined.

This CDR3 is built from 12 residues. The germline V gene has CDR1 SGDLS and CDR2 YYNGEE. V lost 0 bases, J lost 4 bases, and 5 bases lay in between. This receptor was taken from an adult woman who had mild COVID-19 (a few samples of this study predate the infection). Cell type and time point are not known. Sample: PBMCs or a T cell subset sorted from them (not recorded which). This rearrangement joins TRBV9 to TRBJ2-7; D is ambiguous. In DNA, the CDR3 is TGTGCCAGCAGCGTAGATGGGTACGAGCAGTACTTC. This sequence encodes CASSVDGYEQYF. The entire variable domain, with the rest obtained from reference TRBV9 and TRBJ2-7, is as follows: DSGVTQTPKHLITATGQRVTLRCSPRSGDLSVYWYQQSLDQGLQFLIQYYNGEERAKGNILERFSAQQFPDLHSELNLSSLELGDSALYFCASSVDGYEQYFGPGTRLTVT.